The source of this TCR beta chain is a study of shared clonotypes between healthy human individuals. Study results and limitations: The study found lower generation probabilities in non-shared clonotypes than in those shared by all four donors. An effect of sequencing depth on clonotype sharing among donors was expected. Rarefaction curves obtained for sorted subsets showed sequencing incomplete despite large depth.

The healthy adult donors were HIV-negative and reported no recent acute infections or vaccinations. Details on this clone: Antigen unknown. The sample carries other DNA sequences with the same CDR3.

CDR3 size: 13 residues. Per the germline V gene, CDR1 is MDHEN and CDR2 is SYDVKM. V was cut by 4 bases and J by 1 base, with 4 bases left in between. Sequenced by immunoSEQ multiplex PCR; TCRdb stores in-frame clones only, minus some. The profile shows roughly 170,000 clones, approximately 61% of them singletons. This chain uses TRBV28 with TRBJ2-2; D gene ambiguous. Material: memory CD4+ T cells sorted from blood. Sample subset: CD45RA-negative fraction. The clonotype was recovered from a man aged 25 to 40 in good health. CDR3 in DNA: TGTGCCAGCAGTTCCCGGAACACCGGGGAGCTGTTTTTT. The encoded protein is CASSSRNTGELFF.